One sample yielded the 31 T cell receptor beta chains listed below, sequenced in a study of shared clonotypes between healthy human individuals. Clones were read by immunoSEQ multiplex PCR, and TCRdb kept only the in-frame ones, dropping some. The repertoire consists of about 1.5 million clones, with roughly 96% occurring once and the leading ten covering roughly 1.2%. The sequenced sample was naive CD4+ T cells sorted from blood. Subset specified: CD45RA+ positively selected. The source is a man aged 25 to 45 in good health.

The chain is built from TRBV2 and TRBJ1-1; D is ambiguous. CDR3 length: 12 amino acids. CDR1 and CDR2 (germline): SNHLY, FYNNEI. Trimming left V 3 bases short and J 8 bases short, with 10 bases between. The CDR3 reads CASSEYIIEAFF. The CDR3 nucleotides are TGTGCCAGCAGTGAGTACATCATAGAAGCTTTCTTT.

The V call is TRBV19, the J call TRBJ2-4, with 8 bases matching TRBD1. Trimming removed 7 bases from V and 6 bases from J; junction bases left unmatched: 11. The length of the CDR3 is 15 residues. Per the germline V gene, CDR1 is LNHDA and CDR2 is SQIVND (reference sequence). The CDR3 DNA follows: TGTGCCAGTAAAACTGGTCCAGGGGGCGTAAACATTCAGTACTTC. It translates to CASKTGPGGVNIQYF.

The chain has TRBV7-6 and TRBJ2-7; TRBD2 matches at 7 bases. Germline trimming cut 1 base from V and 4 bases from J; bases unmatched to any gene: 4. The CDR3 length is 14 residues. Looked up from germline, CDR1 is SGHVS and CDR2 is FNYEAQ. The CDR3 reads CASSLGGSLYEQYF. The CDR3 DNA reads TGTGCCAGCAGCTTAGGCGGGAGTTTATACGAGCAGTACTTC.

The chain's CDR3 is CATGAGSLGYYGYTF. Here the CDR3 DNA reads TGTGCCACAGGGGCAGGTTCGCTAGGGTACTATGGCTACACCTTC. The chain combines TRBV6-5 with TRBJ1-2, with D tentatively TRBD1 (6 bases). The CDR3 extends over 15 amino acids. Per the germline V gene, CDR1 is MNHEY and CDR2 is SVGAGI. V was trimmed by 10 bases and J by 3 bases, leaving 21 bases between them.

J is TRBJ2-1 and V is TRBV19, with D uncertain. CDR1 LNHDA and CDR2 SQIVND come from the germline V gene (reference sequence). The CDR3 is 15 amino acids. The V gene lost 6 bases and the J gene lost 4 bases, with 16 bases spanning the gap. In nucleotides, the CDR3 is TGTGCCAGTAGCGGGCACGCGTTAGAATACAATGAGCAGTTCTTC. Its protein is CASSGHALEYNEQFF.

This chain's CDR3 is CASSPQGWANEKLFF. The CDR3 coding sequence is TGTGCCAGCTCACCGCAGGGGTGGGCTAATGAAAAACTGTTTTTT. The V call is TRBV18, the J call TRBJ1-4; D might be TRBD1 (6 bases). This CDR3 has 15 amino acids. V was pared by 3 bases and J by 3 bases, with 11 bases between. CDR1 and CDR2 from the germline V gene are KGHSH and LQKENI. Based on the CDR3 plus reference TRBV18 and TRBJ1-4, the full variable domain is NAGVMQNPRHLVRRRGQEARLRCSPMKGHSHVYWYRQLPEEGLKFMVYLQKENIIDESGMPKERFSAEFPKEGPSILRIQQVVRGDSAAYFCASSPQGWANEKLFFGSGTQLSVL.

The chain uses TRBV27 and TRBJ1-5; no clear D gene. The CDR3 consists of 14 residues. Germline V CDR1 and CDR2: MNHEY, SMNVEV (reference sequence). With 3 bases removed from V and 1 base from J, the gap between germline ends came to 7 bases. CDR3 amino acids: CASSLAGSNQPQHF. CDR3 nucleotide sequence: TGTGCCAGCAGTTTGGCCGGAAGCAATCAGCCCCAGCATTTT.

The rearrangement links TRBV5-6 to TRBJ2-1; 8 positions agree with TRBD2. The CDR3 is made up of 16 amino acids. The germline gives CDR1 SGHDT, CDR2 YYEEEE. J was trimmed by 1 base and V by 6 bases; bases with no gene match: 9. The CDR3 DNA reads as TGTGCCAGCACCCCCGCGGCTAGCGGGTCCTACAATGAGCAGTTCTTC. Protein product: CASTPAASGSYNEQFF.

The chain joins TRBV18 to TRBJ1-4; D remains ambiguous. This CDR3 spans 16 amino acids. The germline V and J ends were trimmed by 2 bases and 2 bases, with 12 bases remaining between them. Germline CDR1 reads KGHSH; CDR2 reads LQKENI. The CDR3 region is CASSPSVGRTNEKLFF. For the CDR3, the DNA is TGTGCCAGCTCACCAAGTGTGGGAAGGACTAATGAAAAACTGTTTTTT.

Regarding this clone: This sample includes further DNA sequences coding for the same CDR3. The V call is TRBV18, the J call TRBJ2-5; unclear D gene. CDR1 and CDR2 from the germline V gene are KGHSH and LQKENI. The V end was cut by 3 bases, the J end by 5 bases, with 10 bases between. There are 13 residues in the CDR3. CDR3 protein: CASSPLLKETQYF. CDR3 bases: TGTGCCAGCTCACCCCTGCTAAAGGAGACCCAGTACTTC.

The chain recombines TRBV5-6 with TRBJ2-4; D may match TRBD1 or TRBD2 (5 bases each). This CDR3 has 15 residues. In germline, CDR1 is SGHDT, CDR2 YYEEEE. Between the trimmed V and J ends, which lost 0 bases and 8 bases, there was a span of 15 bases. For the CDR3, the DNA is TGTGCCAGCAGCTTGGGAGGGGTGGGTAGGGACATTCAGTACTTC. Protein: CASSLGGVGRDIQYF.

The gene calls are TRBV4-1 and TRBJ2-7, with TRBD2 identical over 12 bases. The CDR3 loop spans 16 amino acids. The trim removed 5 bases at V and 7 bases at J, leaving 12 bases unmatched. The germline V gene encodes CDR1 MGHRA and CDR2 YSYEKL. CDR3 region: CASSSTPSGRVLEQYF. Here the CDR3 DNA reads TGCGCCAGCAGCTCAACCCCTAGCGGGAGGGTGTTAGAGCAGTACTTC.

This chain joins TRBV7-9 and TRBJ2-1, with D possibly being TRBD2 (6 bases). V was cut by 8 bases and J by 7 bases, with 12 bases left in between. The germline CDR1 and CDR2 sequences are SEHNR and FQNEAQ (reference sequence). The CDR3 spans 12 residues. This CDR3 is CASRGGTNEQFF. In DNA form, the CDR3 reads TGTGCCAGCCGCGGCGGGACGAATGAGCAGTTCTTC.

This chain connects TRBV5-6 to TRBJ1-1; 8 bases align to TRBD1. V was pared by 0 bases and J by 3 bases, with 1 base of the junction left unmatched. Germline CDR1 is SGHDT and CDR2 is YYEEEE. The CDR3 length is 14 residues. CDR3: CASSLDRGDTEAFF. CDR3 DNA: TGTGCCAGCAGCTTGGACAGGGGGGACACTGAAGCTTTCTTT.

J is TRBJ2-7 and V is TRBV29-1; D call uncertain. V was shortened by 8 bases and J by 6 bases, with 17 bases between the two germline ends. In germline, CDR1 is SQVTM, CDR2 ANQGSEA. This CDR3 is 12 amino acids long. CDR3 region: CSHSGPGSEQYF. The CDR3 nucleotides read TGCAGCCACTCCGGGCCGGGTAGCGAGCAGTACTTC.

V and J are TRBV10-3 and TRBJ2-1, with D uncertain. With 6 bases removed from V and 2 bases from J, the gap between germline ends came to 8 bases. The CDR3 is made up of 13 amino acids. The germline V gene encodes CDR1 ENHRY and CDR2 SYGVKD. The CDR3 nucleotides read TGTGCCATCAGCGCTGAGGCCTACAATGAGCAGTTCTTC. It translates to CAISAEAYNEQFF.

This chain links TRBV5-4 with TRBJ2-7; 9 nucleotides align to TRBD2. V dropped 10 bases and J dropped 0; count of bases not matched to a gene: 8. The CDR3 extends over 14 amino acids. In germline, CDR1 is SGHNT, CDR2 YYREEE (reference sequence). The CDR3 coding sequence is TGTGCCTTCACAAATAGCGGGAGCTCCTACGAGCAGTACTTC. Its translation is CAFTNSGSSYEQYF.

The J gene is TRBJ1-4, the V gene TRBV6-1, with D maybe TRBD1 (6 bases). V was pared by 1 base and J by 0 bases, with 15 bases between. The CDR3 length is 18 residues. The V gene's germline CDR1 is MNHNS and CDR2 SASEGT. CDR3 in DNA: TGTGCCAGCAGTGAAGATGGACAGACATATGCAACTAATGAAAAACTGTTTTTT. This encodes CASSEDGQTYATNEKLFF.

V is TRBV6-5 and J is TRBJ2-5, with a tentative D call TRBD2 (5 bases). V shed 2 bases and J shed 5 bases, with 12 bases lying between them. The germline V gene has CDR1 MNHEY and CDR2 SVGAGI. The CDR3 loop spans 14 amino acids. The CDR3 loop reads CASSYGSSRETQYF. CDR3 coding DNA: TGTGCCAGCAGTTACGGCTCTAGCCGGGAGACCCAGTACTTC.

V is TRBV19 and J is TRBJ2-4; 10 positions agree with TRBD1. The CDR3 totals 21 residues. After removal of 3 bases from V and 1 base from J, the junction contained 18 bases not matched to a gene. CDR1 and CDR2 from the germline V gene are LNHDA and SQIVND (reference sequence). The CDR3 nucleotides read TGTGCCAGTAGTATTACGAGGGGACAGGGGAAAGTTTTAAAGGCCAAAAACATTCAGTACTTC. Translation: CASSITRGQGKVLKAKNIQYF.

The rearrangement uses TRBV13 and TRBJ2-5; D unclear. Trimming removed 5 bases from V and 2 bases from J, with 12 bases in between. This CDR3 comprises 14 residues. Germline assignment: CDR1 PRHDT and CDR2 FYEKMQ (reference sequence). The CDR3 reads CASSNPKYQETQYF. The CDR3 DNA reads as TGTGCCAGCAGCAACCCCAAATATCAAGAGACCCAGTACTTC.

The chain joins TRBV5-5 to TRBJ2-7; 14 bases match TRBD2. The V segment lost 4 bases and the J segment 7 bases; nucleotides outside the gene matches: 7. There are 15 residues in the CDR3. Germline V gene sequence: CDR1 SGHKS, CDR2 YYEKEE (reference sequence). CDR3 protein: CASSPGTSGSGEQYF. As DNA, the CDR3 is TGTGCCAGCAGCCCCGGGACTAGCGGGAGTGGTGAGCAGTACTTC.

CDR3 sequence reads: CASSFWEGRNTEAFF. The CDR3 coding sequence is TGTGCCAGCAGCTTTTGGGAGGGCAGGAACACTGAAGCTTTCTTT. The chain couples TRBV7-6 to TRBJ1-1, with unresolved D. Trimming removed 3 bases from V and 1 base from J, with 12 bases in between. Germline V gene lookup returns CDR1 SGHVS and CDR2 FNYEAQ. The CDR3 runs to 15 residues.

The J gene is TRBJ1-4, the V gene TRBV5-1, with TRBD1 identical over 8 bases. Per germline, CDR1 SGHRS and CDR2 YFSETQ. V lost 0 bases and J lost 0; bases outside the gene matches: 1. The CDR3 is 16 residues long. CDR3 bases: TGCGCCAGCAGCTTGGGACAGGGGCCAACTAATGAAAAACTGTTTTTT. Its translation is CASSLGQGPTNEKLFF.

The gene calls are TRBV6-5 and TRBJ2-7; D perhaps matches TRBD1 (6 bases). Germline-derived CDR1 and CDR2 are MNHEY and SVGAGI. This CDR3 region has 12 residues. The V gene lost 6 bases and the J gene lost 3 bases, with 9 bases spanning the gap. CDR3 in amino acids: CASRRDNYEQYF. CDR3 in DNA: TGTGCCAGCAGAAGGGACAACTACGAGCAGTACTTC.

This chain connects TRBV28 to TRBJ1-5; no definite D call. The CDR3 is made up of 15 amino acids. V was shortened by 1 base and J by 6 bases, with 13 bases between the two germline ends. From germline, CDR1 is MDHEN and CDR2 SYDVKM. CDR3 sequence (DNA): TGTGCCAGCAGTTTATCTGCGTGGGATCGTCAGCCCCAGCATTTT. Encoded protein: CASSLSAWDRQPQHF.

This clone occurred once. The V and J genes are TRBV6-6 and TRBJ2-7; D is ambiguous. Germline CDR1 and CDR2: MNHNY and SVGAGI (reference sequence). This CDR3 is built from 13 residues. V was trimmed by 6 bases and J by 5 bases, leaving 14 bases between them. The CDR3 DNA reads as TGTGCCAGCAGCCTTCGGCATAAAAACGAGCAGTACTTC. It yields the protein CASSLRHKNEQYF.

The chain couples TRBV15 to TRBJ1-4; 9 nucleotides line up with TRBD1. Losses at the gene ends were 3 bases for V and 8 bases for J; bases not matched to a gene: 4. The CDR3 has 14 residues. Germline CDR1 is LNHNV and CDR2 is YYDKDF (reference sequence). CDR3 sequence reads: CATSRDRGEEKLFF. The CDR3 coding sequence is TGTGCCACCAGCAGGGACAGGGGTGAAGAAAAACTGTTTTTT.

J is TRBJ1-3 and V is TRBV28, with 8 bases identical to TRBD1. The CDR3 loop spans 16 amino acids. Trimming cost V 5 bases and J 2 bases; bases outside gene matches: 8. Germline lookup yields CDR1 MDHEN and CDR2 SYDVKM. DNA for the CDR3: TGTGCCAGCAGTCGTCCAGGGGGCTCCCCTGGAAACACCATATATTTT. Amino acids: CASSRPGGSPGNTIYF.

This chain connects TRBV5-1 to TRBJ2-5; D is tentatively TRBD1 or TRBD2 (5 bases each). Trimming shortened V by 3 bases and J by 5 bases, and 14 bases separated the two germline ends. The CDR3 sequence is 14 residues long. Per the germline V gene, CDR1 is SGHRS and CDR2 is YFSETQ. The CDR3 loop is CASSSPVGTETQYF. The CDR3 DNA reads as TGCGCCAGCAGCTCCCCGGTGGGGACGGAGACCCAGTACTTC.

The chain recombines TRBV7-3 with TRBJ2-2, with a tentative D call TRBD1 (6 bases). Germline assignment: CDR1 SGHTA and CDR2 FQGTGA. Trimming stripped 1 base from V and 3 bases from J, with 12 bases between. The CDR3 runs to 16 residues. The CDR3, as DNA: TGTGCCAGCAGCTTAAATCCAGGGGACGACACCGGGGAGCTGTTTTTT. Translated: CASSLNPGDDTGELFF.